The next 19 T cell receptor beta chains were all read from a single sample in a study of control samples from healthy donors and cancer patients. TCRdb keeps only in-frame clones here, not all; method: immunoSEQ multiplex PCR. The sample consists of fewer than 200,000 clones, about 90% of them appearing once. Sequenced sample: blood. The receptors were sampled from a man between 25 and 39 years old in good health.

In nucleotides, the CDR3 is TGTGCCAGCAGCTTATCCGGGATTGAGGATACGCAGTATTTT. Protein sequence: CASSLSGIEDTQYF. This sequence joins TRBV7-3 and TRBJ2-3, with a weak D call TRBD2 (5 bases). The germline V and J ends were trimmed by 2 bases and 6 bases, with 12 bases remaining between them. CDR3 size: 14 residues. CDR1 is SGHTA, CDR2 FQGTGA, per germline.

The V and J genes are TRBV4-2 and TRBJ1-1, with TRBD1 as a possible D gene (5 bases). The germline CDR1 and CDR2 sequences are LGHNA and YNFKEQ. V lost 1 base and J 5 bases, leaving 11 bases between the germline ends. The CDR3 runs to 14 residues. CDR3 region: CASSQGGGKTEAFF. The CDR3 DNA sequence: TGTGCCAGCAGCCAAGGGGGGGGAAAAACTGAAGCTTTCTTT.

The genes are TRBV9 and TRBJ2-7; the match to TRBD2 covers 7 bases. Germline V CDR1 and CDR2: SGDLS, YYNGEE. The CDR3 contains 16 residues. The J segment lost 0 bases and the V segment lost 3 bases, leaving 9 bases of the junction unmatched. The chain's CDR3 is CASSASQAGPSYEQYF. CDR3 DNA sequence: TGTGCCAGCAGCGCCAGCCAAGCGGGGCCCTCCTACGAGCAGTACTTC.

The V call is TRBV18, the J call TRBJ1-3; 8 positions match TRBD1. The CDR3 is made up of 15 amino acids. V shed 5 bases, J shed 7 bases, and the junction held 10 bases outside the gene matches. CDR1 is KGHSH, CDR2 LQKENI, per germline. This CDR3 reads CASSADRGLGNTIYF. CDR3 bases: TGTGCCAGCTCAGCCGACAGGGGATTGGGTAACACCATATATTTT. Full variable domain (outside the CDR3, taken from reference TRBV18 and TRBJ1-3): NAGVMQNPRHLVRRRGQEARLRCSPMKGHSHVYWYRQLPEEGLKFMVYLQKENIIDESGMPKERFSAEFPKEGPSILRIQQVVRGDSAAYFCASSADRGLGNTIYFGEGSWLTVV.

The chain couples TRBV14 to TRBJ1-1; D not certain. Germline V gene lookup returns CDR1 SGHDN and CDR2 FVKESK. Trimming removed 4 bases at V and 0 bases at J, with 6 bases between. The CDR3 contains 13 residues. In nucleotides, the CDR3 is TGTGCCAGCAGCCCGCATATGAACACTGAAGCTTTCTTT. Its translation is CASSPHMNTEAFF.

This clone was detected once. The V and J genes are TRBV12-3 or TRBV12-4 and TRBJ2-3, with D possibly TRBD2 on 6 matching bases. The germline V and J ends were trimmed by 6 bases and 2 bases, with 9 bases remaining between them. The CDR3 consists of 13 residues. The CDR3 here is CASRSGVTDTQYF. In DNA form, the CDR3 reads TGTGCCAGCAGATCGGGAGTCACAGATACGCAGTATTTT.

This clone was picked up one time. The chain links TRBV27 to TRBJ2-7; D ambiguous. CDR3 size: 13 residues. Germline values: CDR1 MNHEY, CDR2 SMNVEV (reference sequence). Trimming pared 5 bases from V and 3 bases from J, leaving 11 bases between. The CDR3 sequence: CASSGYPVYEQYF. Here the CDR3 DNA reads TGTGCCAGCAGTGGGTACCCAGTCTACGAGCAGTACTTC.

The chain combines TRBV6-5 with TRBJ1-5; 7 positions match TRBD1. CDR1 is MNHEY and CDR2 is SVGAGI in the germline V gene. This CDR3 has 16 residues. V shed 0 bases and J 2 bases; nucleotides not matched to a gene: 4. The CDR3 here is CASSYSATGRNQPQHF. As DNA, the CDR3 is TGTGCCAGCAGTTACTCAGCGACAGGGCGCAATCAGCCCCAGCATTTT.

The chain carries TRBV19 and TRBJ1-2; the D gene is possibly TRBD1 (5 bases). V lost 7 bases and J lost 6, with 24 bases in between. The CDR3 is made up of 16 amino acids. CDR1 is LNHDA and CDR2 is SQIVND in the germline V gene (reference sequence). This CDR3 is CASKSGRGPRMNGYTF. CDR3 DNA: TGTGCCAGTAAGTCGGGCCGGGGACCGAGAATGAATGGCTACACCTTC.

The chain recombines TRBV7-9 with TRBJ2-3; 7 bases are shared with TRBD2. With 2 bases clipped from V and 4 bases from J, the junction kept 6 bases outside the gene matches. This CDR3 comprises 15 residues. Per germline, CDR1 SEHNR and CDR2 FQNEAQ (reference sequence). In DNA form, the CDR3 reads TGTGCCAGCAGCTTAAGATCAAGCGGGGCAGATACGCAGTATTTT. As protein: CASSLRSSGADTQYF.

This clone was detected only a few times. V and J are TRBV5-1 and TRBJ2-7; a possible D gene is TRBD1 (6 bases). The V gene's germline CDR1 is SGHRS and CDR2 YFSETQ. V lost 0 bases and J lost 4, with 14 bases in between. This CDR3 region has 15 residues. CDR3 DNA: TGCGCCAGCAGCTTGGCCGAACAGGGTCCGTACGAGCAGTACTTC. It codes for CASSLAEQGPYEQYF. The whole variable domain, filled in from reference TRBV5-1 and TRBJ2-7, reads KAGVTQTPRYLIKTRGQQVTLSCSPISGHRSVSWYQQTPGQGLQFLFEYFSETQRNKGNFPGRFSGRQFSNSRSEMNVSTLELGDSALYLCASSLAEQGPYEQYFGPGTRLTVT.

V is TRBV9 and J is TRBJ2-7; 8 nucleotides line up with TRBD2. After removal of 3 bases from V and 4 bases from J, the junction contained 3 bases not matched to a gene. The CDR3 is made up of 13 amino acids. Germline CDR1 is SGDLS and CDR2 is YYNGEE. CDR3 DNA: TGTGCCAGCAGCGCCAGCGGGAGATACGAGCAGTACTTC. Translating gives CASSASGRYEQYF.

This clone appeared a few times. This chain uses TRBV29-1 with TRBJ1-1; D is undetermined. This CDR3 region has 11 residues. The germline V gene has CDR1 SQVTM and CDR2 ANQGSEA. Trimming left V 4 bases short and J 4 bases short, with 7 bases between. CDR3 region: CSVAIPTEAFF. DNA for the CDR3: TGCAGCGTTGCCATCCCCACTGAAGCTTTCTTT.

Concerning this clone itself: Within the sample, other DNA sequences also encode this same CDR3. The chain carries TRBV3-1 (or the pseudogene TRBV3-2) and TRBJ2-2; unclear D gene. Per germline, CDR1 LGHDT and CDR2 YNNKEL (reference sequence). The CDR3 runs to 11 residues. The V end lost 4 bases, the J end lost 4 bases, and 1 base lay between the germline ends. The CDR3 region has the DNA TGTGCCAGCAGCCGCACCGGGGAGCTGTTTTTT. This gives the protein CASSRTGELFF.

The V call is TRBV2, the J call TRBJ2-2, with D unresolved. Trimming cost V 6 bases and J 9 bases, with 14 bases left between them. The germline CDR1 and CDR2 sequences are SNHLY and FYNNEI. This CDR3 spans 13 amino acids. The CDR3 sequence is CASSLARSWELFF. The CDR3, as DNA: TGTGCCAGCAGCCTTGCCCGGAGCTGGGAGCTGTTTTTT.

The rearrangement uses TRBV28 and TRBJ2-7; TRBD1 matches 7 bases. Germline CDR1 and CDR2: MDHEN and SYDVKM. V dropped 5 bases and J dropped 4; count of bases not matched to a gene: 5. This CDR3 is 13 amino acids long. CDR3 DNA sequence: TGTGCCAGCAGTCAGACAGGGAGTTACGAGCAGTACTTC. Its protein is CASSQTGSYEQYF.

The rearrangement joins TRBV19 to TRBJ2-1, with 8 bases fitting TRBD2. Per the germline V gene, CDR1 is LNHDA and CDR2 is SQIVND (reference sequence). The CDR3 extends over 13 amino acids. The V and J ends lost 6 bases and 7 bases, in that order; junction bases with no gene match: 5. The CDR3 is CASRALAGNEQFF. In DNA form, the CDR3 reads TGTGCCAGTAGGGCCTTAGCGGGAAATGAGCAGTTCTTC.

The chain has TRBV19 and TRBJ2-7, with TRBD1 identical over 11 bases. The germline V gene encodes CDR1 LNHDA and CDR2 SQIVND (reference sequence). The ends lost 6 bases at V and 0 bases at J; junction bases unmatched: 7. The CDR3 length is 16 residues. The CDR3 spells CASRKTGTGGSYEQYF. The CDR3 DNA is TGTGCCAGTAGAAAGACCGGGACAGGGGGCTCCTACGAGCAGTACTTC.

The V and J genes are TRBV6-2 or TRBV6-3 and TRBJ1-5; TRBD1 is a possible D gene (5 bases). With 2 bases removed from V and 2 bases from J, the gap between germline ends came to 10 bases. There are 15 residues in the CDR3. In germline, CDR1 is MNHEY, CDR2 SVGEGT. The CDR3 coding sequence is TGTGCCAGCAGTTACGGGGGTGGGGGCAATCAGCCCCAGCATTTT. Translating gives CASSYGGGGNQPQHF.